The clone carrying this TCR beta chain has just a few counts. Its antigen is unknown. Sequencing libraries made from TCR beta cDNA carried unique molecular identifiers. TCRdb fed the PCR reads into MiXCR, producing one record per CDR3 protein. Among about 800,000 distinct CDR3 sequences listed, 30% were seen once. These data come from a study of post-analysis software for immune sequencing data. For the study at large: Patients with relapsing-remitting, secondary progressive and progressive-relapsing multiple sclerosis courses were all represented.

The study's findings and limits: Controls showed lower frequencies than patients for roughly 5 TRBV segments, and TRBV5-6, TRBV5-1 and TRBV20-1 were among these.

V was pared by 2 bases and J by 0 bases, with 8 bases between. The CDR3 has 15 residues. Germline V lookup: CDR1 MDHEN, CDR2 SYDVKM. This clonotype originated in a girl aged 5-17 years with multiple sclerosis. Sequencing used blood. The chain combines TRBV28 with TRBJ2-4, with D unresolved. CDR3 DNA sequence: TGTGCCAGCAGTTTACCATACCTAGCCAAAAACATTCAGTACTTC. It translates to CASSLPYLAKNIQYF.